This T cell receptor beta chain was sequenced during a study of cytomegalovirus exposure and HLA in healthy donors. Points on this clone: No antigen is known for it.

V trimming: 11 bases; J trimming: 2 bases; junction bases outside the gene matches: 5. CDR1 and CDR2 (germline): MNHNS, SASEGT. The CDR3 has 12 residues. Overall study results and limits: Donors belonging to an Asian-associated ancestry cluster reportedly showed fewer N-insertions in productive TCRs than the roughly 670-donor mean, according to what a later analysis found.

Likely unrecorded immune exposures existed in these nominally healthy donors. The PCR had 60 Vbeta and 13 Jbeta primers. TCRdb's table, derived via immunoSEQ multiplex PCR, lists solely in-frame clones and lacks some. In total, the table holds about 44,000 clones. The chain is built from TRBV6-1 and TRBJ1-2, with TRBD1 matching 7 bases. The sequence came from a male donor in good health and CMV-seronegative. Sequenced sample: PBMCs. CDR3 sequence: CAAAGGNYGYTF. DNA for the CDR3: TGTGCCGCGGCAGGGGGGAACTATGGCTACACCTTC.